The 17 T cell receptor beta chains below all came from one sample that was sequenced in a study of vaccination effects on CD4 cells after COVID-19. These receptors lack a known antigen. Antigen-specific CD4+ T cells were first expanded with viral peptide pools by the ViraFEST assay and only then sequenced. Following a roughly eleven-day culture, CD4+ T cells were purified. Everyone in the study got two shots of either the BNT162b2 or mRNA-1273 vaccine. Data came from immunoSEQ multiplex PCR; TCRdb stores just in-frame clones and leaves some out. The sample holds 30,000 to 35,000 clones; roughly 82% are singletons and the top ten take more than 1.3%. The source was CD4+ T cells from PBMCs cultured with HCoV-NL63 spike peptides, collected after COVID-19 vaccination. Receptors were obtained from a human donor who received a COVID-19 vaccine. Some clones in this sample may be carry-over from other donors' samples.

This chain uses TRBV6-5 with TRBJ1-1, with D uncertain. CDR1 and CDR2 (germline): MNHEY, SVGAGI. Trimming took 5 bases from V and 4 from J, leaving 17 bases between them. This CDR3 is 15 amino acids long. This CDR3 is CASSPIGNVATEAFF. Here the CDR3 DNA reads TGTGCCAGCAGTCCTATCGGCAACGTGGCCACTGAAGCTTTCTTT.

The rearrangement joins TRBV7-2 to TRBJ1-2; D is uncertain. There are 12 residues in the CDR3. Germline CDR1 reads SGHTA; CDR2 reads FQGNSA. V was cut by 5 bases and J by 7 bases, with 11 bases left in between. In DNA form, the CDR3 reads TGTGCCAGCAGCGACCACTGGGGTGGCTACACCTTC. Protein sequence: CASSDHWGGYTF.

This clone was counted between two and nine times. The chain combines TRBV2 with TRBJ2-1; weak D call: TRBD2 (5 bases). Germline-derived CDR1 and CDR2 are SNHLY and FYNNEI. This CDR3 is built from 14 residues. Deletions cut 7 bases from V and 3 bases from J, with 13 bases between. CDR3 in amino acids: CASNRGLDYNEQFF. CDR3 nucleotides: TGTGCCAGCAACCGAGGGCTAGACTACAATGAGCAGTTCTTC. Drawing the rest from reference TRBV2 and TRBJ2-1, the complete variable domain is EPEVTQTPSHQVTQMGQEVILRCVPISNHLYFYWYRQILGQKVEFLVSFYNNEISEKSEIFDDQFSVERPDGSNFTLKIRSTKLEDSAMYFCASNRGLDYNEQFFGPGTRLTVL.

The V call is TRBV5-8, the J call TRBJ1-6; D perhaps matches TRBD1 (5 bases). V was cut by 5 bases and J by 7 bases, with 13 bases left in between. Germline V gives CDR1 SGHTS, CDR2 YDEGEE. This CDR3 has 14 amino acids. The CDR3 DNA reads TGTGCCAGCAGGGACACCCGACTGAATTCACCCCTCCACTTT. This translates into CASRDTRLNSPLHF.

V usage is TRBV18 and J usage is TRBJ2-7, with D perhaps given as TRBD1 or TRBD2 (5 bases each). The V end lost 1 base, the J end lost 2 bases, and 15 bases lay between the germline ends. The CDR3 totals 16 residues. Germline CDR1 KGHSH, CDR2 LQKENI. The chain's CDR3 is CASSPQAGLGAYEQYV. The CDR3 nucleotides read TGTGCCAGCTCACCACAAGCCGGTCTGGGGGCCTACGAGCAGTACGTC.

Here the CDR3 reads CASSLGLAHEQYV. The CDR3 coding sequence is TGTGCCAGCAGCCTGGGTTTGGCCCACGAGCAGTACGTC. The J gene is TRBJ2-7, the V gene TRBV7-2; D not certain. The CDR3 consists of 13 residues. Trimming stripped 5 bases from V and 5 bases from J, with 13 bases between. Germline V gene data show CDR1 as SGHTA and CDR2 as FQGNSA.

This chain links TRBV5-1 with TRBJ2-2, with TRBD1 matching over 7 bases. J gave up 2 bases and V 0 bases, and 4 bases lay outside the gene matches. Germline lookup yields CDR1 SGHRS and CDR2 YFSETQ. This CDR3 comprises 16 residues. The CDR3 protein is CASSLGQGLNTGELFF. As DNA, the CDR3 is TGCGCCAGCAGCTTGGGACAGGGATTAAACACCGGGGAGCTGTTTTTT.

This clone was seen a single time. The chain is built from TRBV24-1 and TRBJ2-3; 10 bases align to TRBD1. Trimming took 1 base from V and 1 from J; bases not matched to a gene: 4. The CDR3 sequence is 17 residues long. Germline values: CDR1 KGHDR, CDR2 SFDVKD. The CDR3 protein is CATSDFYGQGGTDTQYF. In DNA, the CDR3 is TGTGCCACCAGTGATTTTTACGGACAGGGGGGCACAGATACGCAGTATTTT.

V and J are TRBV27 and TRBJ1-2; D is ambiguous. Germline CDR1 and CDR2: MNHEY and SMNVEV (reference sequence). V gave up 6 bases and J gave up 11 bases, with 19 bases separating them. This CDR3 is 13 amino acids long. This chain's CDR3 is CASSSQDAGGYTF. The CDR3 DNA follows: TGTGCCAGCAGCTCCCAGGACGCCGGTGGGTACACCTTC.

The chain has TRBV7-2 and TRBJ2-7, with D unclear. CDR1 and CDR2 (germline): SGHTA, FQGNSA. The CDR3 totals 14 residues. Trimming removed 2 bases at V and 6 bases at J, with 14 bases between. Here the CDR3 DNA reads TGTGCCAGCAGCTTATTACTTACGGGTGGCGAGCAGTACGTC. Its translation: CASSLLLTGGEQYV.

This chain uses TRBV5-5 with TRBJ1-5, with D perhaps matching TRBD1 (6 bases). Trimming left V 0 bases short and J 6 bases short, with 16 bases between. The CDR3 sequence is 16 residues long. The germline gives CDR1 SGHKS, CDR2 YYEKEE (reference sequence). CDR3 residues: CASSLDPSGGGQPQHF. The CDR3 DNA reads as TGTGCCAGCAGCTTGGATCCTTCCGGGGGCGGTCAGCCCCAGCATTTT.

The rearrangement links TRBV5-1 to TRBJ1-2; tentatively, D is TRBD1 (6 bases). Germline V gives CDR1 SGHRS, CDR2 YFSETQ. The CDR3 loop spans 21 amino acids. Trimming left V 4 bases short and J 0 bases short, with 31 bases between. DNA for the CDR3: TGCGCCAGCAGCAATATGGGCTTGGACAGCTTACTCACGGCTACTAACTATGGCTACACCTTC. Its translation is CASSNMGLDSLLTATNYGYTF.

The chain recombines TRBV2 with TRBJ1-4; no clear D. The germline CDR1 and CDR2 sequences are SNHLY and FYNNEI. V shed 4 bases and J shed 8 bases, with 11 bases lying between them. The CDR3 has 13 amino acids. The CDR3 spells CASSGHFGEKLFF. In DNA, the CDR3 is TGTGCCAGCAGTGGACATTTTGGAGAAAAACTGTTTTTT.

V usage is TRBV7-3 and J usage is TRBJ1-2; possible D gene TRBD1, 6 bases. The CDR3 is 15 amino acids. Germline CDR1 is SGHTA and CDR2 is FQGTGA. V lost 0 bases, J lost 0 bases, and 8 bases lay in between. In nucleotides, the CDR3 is TGTGCCAGCAGCTTAACTAGGGGGTCTAACTATGGCTACACCTTC. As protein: CASSLTRGSNYGYTF.

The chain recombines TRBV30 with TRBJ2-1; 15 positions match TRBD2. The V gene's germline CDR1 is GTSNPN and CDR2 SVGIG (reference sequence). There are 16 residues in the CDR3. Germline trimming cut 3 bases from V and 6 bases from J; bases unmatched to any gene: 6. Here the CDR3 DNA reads TGTGCCTGGAGCGAGGGACTAGCGGGGGGCAGCAATGAGCAGTTCTTC. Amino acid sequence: CAWSEGLAGGSNEQFF.

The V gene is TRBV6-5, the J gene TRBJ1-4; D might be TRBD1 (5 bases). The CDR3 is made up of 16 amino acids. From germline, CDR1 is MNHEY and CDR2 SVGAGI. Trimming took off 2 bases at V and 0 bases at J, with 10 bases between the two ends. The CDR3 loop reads CASSYVGGATNEKLFF. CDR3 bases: TGTGCCAGCAGTTACGTCGGGGGTGCAACTAATGAAAAACTGTTTTTT.

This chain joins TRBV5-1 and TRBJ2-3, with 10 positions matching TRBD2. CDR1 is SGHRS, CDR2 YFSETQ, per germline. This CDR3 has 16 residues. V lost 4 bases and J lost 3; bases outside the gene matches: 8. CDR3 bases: TGCGCCAGCAGCGAGGACCTGGGACTAGCGACAGATACGCAGTATTTT. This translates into CASSEDLGLATDTQYF.